One and the same sample provided the 10 T cell receptor beta chains below, sequenced in a study of blood T cell repertoires in COVID-19 (dated by TCRdb to between 2020 and 2021). Libraries were prepared through the immunoSEQ multiplex PCR assay. This is the immuneACCESS table as TCRdb keeps it, with only in-frame sequences that have V and J called. A part of the clones is gone; compared with another copy, unresolved V genes explain less than half, and the rest is unexplained. For this sample there are more than 45,000 clones; around 90% appear just once. 2.5% to 3.5% of the sample lies in the top ten. Material: peripheral blood. The receptors shown here come from a human donor in a cohort sampled during active COVID-19.

The V gene is TRBV5-1, the J gene TRBJ1-1; TRBD1 matches 9 bases. The CDR3 sequence is 18 residues long. CDR1 is SGHRS, CDR2 YFSETQ, per germline. V was pared by 3 bases and J by 4 bases, with 16 bases of the junction left unmatched. In nucleotides, the CDR3 is TGCGCCAGCAGCTCCCTCGGAGGGGCGGGACAGGGTTCCACTGAAGCTTTCTTT. It is translated as CASSSLGGAGQGSTEAFF.

The rearrangement links TRBV7-3 to TRBJ2-7, with 11 nucleotides matching TRBD1. V trimming: 0 bases; J trimming: 6 bases; junction bases outside the gene matches: 10. Germline V gene data show CDR1 as SGHTA and CDR2 as FQGTGA. CDR3 length: 17 amino acids. The CDR3, as DNA: TGTGCCAGCAGCTTAACCCCGGACAGGGGGCAGGGAGTCGAGCAGTACTTC. Its protein product is CASSLTPDRGQGVEQYF.

The chain is built from TRBV15 and TRBJ2-2, with 10 bases lining up with TRBD2. V lost 5 bases to trimming and J lost 7 bases; unmatched junction nucleotides: 10. The CDR3 length is 16 residues. Germline V gene sequence: CDR1 LNHNV, CDR2 YYDKDF (reference sequence). CDR3 region: CATSSRASGGNGELFF. The DNA of the CDR3 is TGTGCCACCAGCTCACGGGCTAGCGGGGGAAACGGGGAGCTGTTTTTT.

The CDR3 is CASSPEGGAGETQYF. For the CDR3, the DNA is TGTGCCAGCAGCCCCGAGGGGGGGGCTGGTGAGACCCAGTACTTC. The V gene is TRBV3-1 (or the pseudogene TRBV3-2), the J gene TRBJ2-5; D perhaps matches TRBD2 (7 bases). The CDR3 is 15 amino acids. CDR1 is LGHDT, CDR2 YNNKEL, per germline (reference sequence). The germline V and J ends were trimmed by 4 bases and 5 bases, with 17 bases remaining between them.

The CDR3 DNA follows: TGTGCCATCAGTGATTGGGGCGGCACTGAAGCTTTCTTT. Encoded protein: CAISDWGGTEAFF. The chain carries TRBV10-3 and TRBJ1-1, with a tentative D call TRBD1 (5 bases). The CDR3 totals 13 residues. Germline values: CDR1 ENHRY, CDR2 SYGVKD. V dropped 3 bases and J dropped 4 bases, with 9 bases sitting between them.

The chain is built from TRBV5-1 and TRBJ2-5; 12 positions agree with TRBD2. J lost 4 bases, V lost 0 bases, and 4 bases had no gene match. The germline V gene has CDR1 SGHRS and CDR2 YFSETQ. This CDR3 is 16 amino acids long. The CDR3 sequence: CASSLGLAGDLETQYF. The CDR3 bases are TGCGCCAGCAGCTTGGGACTAGCGGGAGATCTAGAGACCCAGTACTTC. The whole variable domain, remainder taken from reference TRBV5-1 and TRBJ2-5, is KAGVTQTPRYLIKTRGQQVTLSCSPISGHRSVSWYQQTPGQGLQFLFEYFSETQRNKGNFPGRFSGRQFSNSRSEMNVSTLELGDSALYLCASSLGLAGDLETQYFGPGTRLLVL.

This clone is a singleton in its sample. The chain uses TRBV18 and TRBJ2-1, with 10 bases matching TRBD1. J lost 0 bases, V lost 1 base, and 6 bases had no gene match. Germline values: CDR1 KGHSH, CDR2 LQKENI. The CDR3 spans 18 residues. CDR3: CASSPRGQGSSSYNEQFF. The CDR3 DNA follows: TGTGCCAGCTCACCACGGGGACAGGGGTCGAGCTCCTACAATGAGCAGTTCTTC. Supplemented by reference TRBV18 and TRBJ2-1, the full variable domain reads NAGVMQNPRHLVRRRGQEARLRCSPMKGHSHVYWYRQLPEEGLKFMVYLQKENIIDESGMPKERFSAEFPKEGPSILRIQQVVRGDSAAYFCASSPRGQGSSSYNEQFFGPGTRLTVL.

The chain combines TRBV28 with TRBJ1-2; no firm D call. Trimming removed 6 bases from V and 8 bases from J, with 10 bases in between. The CDR3 has 11 residues. The germline gives CDR1 MDHEN, CDR2 SYDVKM. The CDR3 DNA reads as TGTGCCAGCAGATTCCTCCTGGGCTACACCTTC. Residues: CASRFLLGYTF.

V gene TRBV14 combines with J gene TRBJ1-1; D uncertain. CDR3 length: 13 residues. Germline assignment: CDR1 SGHDN and CDR2 FVKESK. Trimming cost V 4 bases and J 4 bases, with 10 bases left between them. The CDR3 sequence is CASSPQRGTEAFF. CDR3 DNA sequence: TGTGCCAGCAGCCCTCAGCGAGGCACTGAAGCTTTCTTT.

This chain joins TRBV27 and TRBJ2-7; 7 bases line up with TRBD1. The CDR3 has 15 residues. Germline V gives CDR1 MNHEY, CDR2 SMNVEV (reference sequence). The V and J ends lost 5 bases and 4 bases, in that order; junction bases with no gene match: 11. The CDR3 DNA is TGTGCCAGCAGTCGAAGACAGGGTGGAAGTTACGAGCAGTACTTC. This encodes CASSRRQGGSYEQYF.